This TCR beta chain was found in a study of T-cell memory formation after mild COVID-19. In the case of this clonotype: Its antigen is not identified.

The CDR3 covers 15 residues. V lost 2 bases and J 2 bases, leaving 10 bases between the germline ends. Germline loops: CDR1 SGHDN, CDR2 FVKESK. MiXCR, run by TCRdb on the 5' RACE reads, gives a single entry per CDR3 protein. The sample holds 550,000 to 700,000 distinct CDR3 sequences, about 18% seen once. Study-level points and caveats: Clones that shrank (day 15 to 85) were balanced CD4/CD8, whereas later expanders leaned CD4+.

The specimen was PBMCs or a T cell subset sorted from them (not recorded which). The sequence derives from an adult woman who had mild COVID-19 (a few samples of this study predate the infection). Cell type and time point are not known. The V and J genes are TRBV14 and TRBJ2-1, with D hard to call. The CDR3 DNA sequence: TGTGCCAGCAGCCAATCTGAGCCCCCCTACAATGAGCAGTTCTTC. Translating it yields CASSQSEPPYNEQFF.